A selection of T cell receptor beta chains follows, all from one sample in a study of radiation and T cells in renal cell carcinoma. Sequencing was performed with immunoSEQ multiplex PCR; in TCRdb, only in-frame clones are kept and a portion is missing. Here the sample spans around 95,000 clones, about 79% being singletons. The sequencing here drew on blood, taken from a patient whose treatment included radiotherapy and nephrectomy. The receptors here all came from a man between 60 and 75 years old with renal cell carcinoma. The CDR3 runs from the conserved cysteine through the conserved F or W. A D gene is named only where the DNA matches it firmly. Clone sizes are given selectively: once, few, many, or a class where the clone is expanded.

clone_size: once; v_call: TRBV29-1; d_call: TRBD2; j_call: TRBJ2-1; cdr3_aa: CSVVMASGALDEQFF; cdr3_nt: TGCAGCGTTGTAATGGCTAGCGGGGCCTTGGATGAGCAGTTCTTC
clone_size: -; v_call: TRBV14; d_call: -; j_call: TRBJ1-1; cdr3_aa: CASSQRQGGEAFF; cdr3_nt: TGTGCCAGCAGCCAAAGGCAGGGTGGTGAGGCTTTCTTT
clone_size: -; v_call: TRBV28; d_call: TRBD2; j_call: TRBJ2-3; cdr3_aa: CASSLLAEGTDTQYF; cdr3_nt: TGTGCCAGCAGTTTACTAGCGGAGGGCACAGATACGCAGTATTTT
clone_size: -; v_call: TRBV5-1; d_call: -; j_call: TRBJ1-4; cdr3_aa: CASSLGQDEKLFF; cdr3_nt: TGCGCCAGCAGCTTGGGACAGGATGAAAAACTGTTTTTT
clone_size: once; v_call: TRBV5-6; d_call: -; j_call: TRBJ2-1; cdr3_aa: CASSLAGGGAYNEQFF; cdr3_nt: TGTGCCAGCAGCTTGGCCGGAGGAGGGGCCTACAATGAGCAGTTCTTC
clone_size: -; v_call: TRBV27; d_call: TRBD2; j_call: TRBJ2-7; cdr3_aa: CASSLQLAGAGEQYF; cdr3_nt: TGTGCCAGCAGTCTCCAACTAGCGGGAGCCGGCGAGCAGTACTTC
clone_size: -; v_call: TRBV27; d_call: TRBD1; j_call: TRBJ1-2; cdr3_aa: CASSGQAASNYGYTF; cdr3_nt: TGTGCCAGCAGTGGACAGGCTGCCTCTAACTATGGCTACACCTTC
clone_size: -; v_call: TRBV6-1; d_call: -; j_call: TRBJ2-5; cdr3_aa: CASSEGVAIQETQYF; cdr3_nt: TGTGCCAGCAGTGAAGGCGTGGCGATCCAAGAGACCCAGTACTTC
clone_size: -; v_call: TRBV5-1; d_call: TRBD1; j_call: TRBJ1-4; cdr3_aa: CASSLSGQGKNEKLFF; cdr3_nt: TGCGCCAGCAGCTTGTCGGGACAGGGGAAGAACGAAAAACTGTTTTTT
clone_size: -; v_call: TRBV11-3; d_call: TRBD2; j_call: TRBJ2-1; cdr3_aa: CASSLAGTNYNEQFF; cdr3_nt: TGTGCCAGCAGCTTAGCCGGGACTAACTACAATGAGCAGTTCTTC
clone_size: -; v_call: TRBV5-4; d_call: -; j_call: TRBJ1-2; cdr3_aa: CASSLSANYGYTF; cdr3_nt: TGTGCCAGCAGCTTGAGTGCCAACTATGGCTACACCTTC
clone_size: -; v_call: TRBV28; d_call: TRBD1; j_call: TRBJ1-1; cdr3_aa: CASTHTTGGAFF; cdr3_nt: TGTGCCAGCACCCATACAACAGGGGGGGCTTTCTTT
clone_size: -; v_call: TRBV21-1; d_call: -; j_call: TRBJ2-7; cdr3_aa: CASSKVVREPLSYEQYF; cdr3_nt: TGTGCCAGCAGCAAAGTTGTGCGGGAACCTTTGTCCTACGAGCAGTACTTC
clone_size: -; v_call: TRBV19; d_call: -; j_call: TRBJ2-5; cdr3_aa: CASSMASGGFQETQYF; cdr3_nt: TGTGCCAGTAGTATGGCCAGCGGTGGGTTCCAAGAGACCCAGTACTTC
clone_size: few; v_call: TRBV10-3; d_call: -; j_call: TRBJ2-7; cdr3_aa: CAISESSPYEQYF; cdr3_nt: TGTGCCATCAGTGAGTCGAGCCCCTACGAGCAGTACTTC
clone_size: -; v_call: TRBV23-1; d_call: -; j_call: TRBJ1-2; cdr3_aa: CASSHGLDYGYTF; cdr3_nt: TGCGCCAGCAGTCACGGACTGGACTATGGCTACACCTTC
clone_size: -; v_call: TRBV5-4; d_call: TRBD1; j_call: TRBJ2-7; cdr3_aa: CASSLDRENYEQYF; cdr3_nt: TGTGCCAGCAGCCTAGACAGGGAAAACTACGAGCAGTACTTC
clone_size: -; v_call: TRBV6-1; d_call: -; j_call: TRBJ1-4; cdr3_aa: CASKNIRATNEKLFF; cdr3_nt: TGTGCCAGCAAAAACATCAGGGCAACTAATGAAAAACTGTTTTTT
clone_size: -; v_call: TRBV15; d_call: -; j_call: TRBJ2-2; cdr3_aa: CATSRDPAVNTGELFF; cdr3_nt: TGTGCCACCAGCAGAGATCCGGCAGTGAACACCGGGGAGCTGTTTTTT
clone_size: -; v_call: TRBV19; d_call: TRBD2; j_call: TRBJ2-3; cdr3_aa: CASSSRLAGGLGTDTQYF; cdr3_nt: TGTGCCAGTAGTTCGCGACTAGCGGGAGGACTCGGCACAGATACGCAGTATTTT
clone_size: -; v_call: TRBV27; d_call: -; j_call: TRBJ2-7; cdr3_aa: CASRLQISTDVAYEQYF; cdr3_nt: TGTGCCAGCAGGCTCCAAATTAGTACGGACGTGGCCTACGAGCAGTACTTC
clone_size: -; v_call: TRBV30; d_call: -; j_call: TRBJ2-7; cdr3_aa: CAWSVEREIEQYF; cdr3_nt: TGTGCCTGGAGTGTAGAACGGGAGATCGAGCAGTACTTC
clone_size: -; v_call: TRBV28; d_call: TRBD1; j_call: TRBJ1-2; cdr3_aa: CASRTGAKRGYTF; cdr3_nt: TGTGCCAGCAGGACAGGGGCTAAGAGGGGCTACACCTTC
clone_size: -; v_call: TRBV7-2; d_call: -; j_call: TRBJ1-1; cdr3_aa: CASSLVAGLYTEAFF; cdr3_nt: TGTGCCAGCAGCTTAGTAGCAGGGCTATACACTGAAGCTTTCTTT
clone_size: -; v_call: TRBV19; d_call: -; j_call: TRBJ1-1; cdr3_aa: CASSIGAMNTEAFF; cdr3_nt: TGTGCCAGTAGTATAGGAGCTATGAACACTGAAGCTTTCTTT
clone_size: -; v_call: TRBV5-1; d_call: TRBD1; j_call: TRBJ2-5; cdr3_aa: CASRRTGGAETQYF; cdr3_nt: TGCGCCAGCAGGCGGACAGGGGGCGCAGAGACCCAGTACTTC
clone_size: once; v_call: TRBV5-1; d_call: TRBD2; j_call: TRBJ2-7; cdr3_aa: CASSFPTRLAGAPDRYEQYF; cdr3_nt: TGCGCCAGCAGCTTCCCCACCCGACTAGCGGGAGCCCCAGATCGCTACGAGCAGTACTTC
clone_size: -; v_call: TRBV2; d_call: TRBD1; j_call: TRBJ2-1; cdr3_aa: CASSRTGEQFF; cdr3_nt: TGTGCCAGCTCAAGGACAGGTGAGCAGTTCTTC
clone_size: medium-sized; v_call: TRBV6-5; d_call: -; j_call: TRBJ2-1; cdr3_aa: CASRVGIYNEQFF; cdr3_nt: TGTGCCAGCAGGGTGGGAATTTACAATGAGCAGTTCTTC
clone_size: -; v_call: TRBV10-3; d_call: -; j_call: TRBJ1-1; cdr3_aa: CAISLGRTNTEAFF; cdr3_nt: TGTGCCATCAGTTTAGGACGGACTAACACTGAAGCTTTCTTT
clone_size: -; v_call: TRBV5-5; d_call: TRBD1; j_call: TRBJ2-2; cdr3_aa: CASSLGPGQTLLGGELFF; cdr3_nt: TGTGCCAGCAGCCTGGGACCGGGACAGACCCTTCTGGGCGGGGAGCTGTTTTTT
clone_size: -; v_call: TRBV28; d_call: -; j_call: TRBJ1-4; cdr3_aa: CASSSPLTATNEKLFF; cdr3_nt: TGTGCCAGCAGTTCACCTTTGACTGCAACTAATGAAAAACTGTTTTTT
clone_size: few; v_call: TRBV7-2; d_call: -; j_call: TRBJ2-7; cdr3_aa: CASSLAEYEQYF; cdr3_nt: TGTGCCAGCAGCTTAGCGGAGTACGAGCAGTACTTC
clone_size: -; v_call: TRBV10-3; d_call: -; j_call: TRBJ1-2; cdr3_aa: CAISEGGNYGYTF; cdr3_nt: TGTGCCATCAGTGAAGGGGGAAACTATGGCTACACCTTC
clone_size: -; v_call: TRBV5-1; d_call: -; j_call: TRBJ2-7; cdr3_aa: CASSKDYEQYF; cdr3_nt: TGCGCCAGCAGCAAGGACTACGAGCAGTACTTC
clone_size: -; v_call: TRBV4-1; d_call: -; j_call: TRBJ1-2; cdr3_aa: CASSQDHFVVYGYTF; cdr3_nt: TGCGCCAGCAGCCAAGATCACTTTGTCGTCTATGGCTACACCTTC
clone_size: -; v_call: TRBV2; d_call: -; j_call: TRBJ2-7; cdr3_aa: CASRTDIYEQYF; cdr3_nt: TGTGCCAGCAGAACTGACATCTACGAGCAGTACTTC
clone_size: -; v_call: TRBV7-8; d_call: TRBD2; j_call: TRBJ2-2; cdr3_aa: CASSLLAGGGGELFF; cdr3_nt: TGTGCCAGCAGCTTACTAGCGGGAGGTGGCGGGGAGCTGTTTTTT
clone_size: -; v_call: TRBV28; d_call: -; j_call: TRBJ2-3; cdr3_aa: CASSLPRLERYF; cdr3_nt: TGTGCCAGCAGTCTACCCCGGTTAGAGAGGTATTTT
clone_size: -; v_call: TRBV4-3; d_call: -; j_call: TRBJ2-7; cdr3_aa: CASSQETQYEQYF; cdr3_nt: TGCGCCAGCAGCCAGGAGACACAATACGAGCAGTACTTC
clone_size: -; v_call: TRBV6-6; d_call: -; j_call: TRBJ1-2; cdr3_aa: CASSSSGNYGYTF; cdr3_nt: TGTGCCAGCAGTTCGTCAGGGAACTATGGCTACACCTTC
clone_size: -; v_call: TRBV28; d_call: -; j_call: TRBJ2-3; cdr3_aa: CASSSPSVDTQYF; cdr3_nt: TGTGCCAGCAGTTCCCCTAGCGTAGATACGCAGTATTTT
clone_size: -; v_call: TRBV7-2; d_call: -; j_call: TRBJ2-6; cdr3_aa: CASSSQVSGANVLTF; cdr3_nt: TGTGCCAGCAGCTCACAGGTTAGCGGGGCCAACGTCCTGACTTTC
clone_size: -; v_call: TRBV18; d_call: -; j_call: TRBJ2-7; cdr3_aa: CASSPRNDYEQYF; cdr3_nt: TGTGCCAGCTCACCACGAAACGACTACGAGCAGTACTTC
clone_size: -; v_call: TRBV5-1; d_call: -; j_call: TRBJ1-1; cdr3_aa: CASSLLRGGTVNTEAFF; cdr3_nt: TGCGCCAGCAGCTTATTGCGGGGGGGAACCGTGAACACTGAAGCTTTCTTT
clone_size: -; v_call: TRBV19; d_call: -; j_call: TRBJ1-1; cdr3_aa: CASSSSLGTEAFF; cdr3_nt: TGTGCCAGTAGTTCTTCTCTTGGGACTGAAGCTTTCTTT
clone_size: -; v_call: TRBV5-1; d_call: TRBD1; j_call: TRBJ2-7; cdr3_aa: CASSLWQGAGLKTYEQYF; cdr3_nt: TGCGCCAGCAGCTTGTGGCAGGGGGCTGGACTAAAGACCTACGAGCAGTACTTC
clone_size: once; v_call: TRBV15; d_call: -; j_call: TRBJ1-3; cdr3_aa: CATSRDPLGTIYF; cdr3_nt: TGTGCCACCAGCAGAGATCCCCTGGGCACCATATATTTT